Listed here are 12 T cell receptor beta chains from one sample, sequenced in a study of T cell repertoires in cytomegalovirus infection (dated by TCRdb to between 2018 and 2020). Sequencing used an Illumina HiSeq 1500. TCRdb reprocessing: public reads trimmed at Q25 with fastp, clones called with MiXCR, in-frame beta chains kept. Rows are unified per CDR3 protein, each entry keeping the most common DNA and genes. The sample profile shows over 50,000 distinct CDR3 sequences; about 19% of them were found once. Around 70% of the sample is taken by the ten largest. The antigens for these receptors are not known. Explained via the paper, the treatment or condition label denotes: in vitro stimulation with specific CMV peptide epitopes to enrich CMV-specific T cells. The source was CD8+ T cells from cultured PBMCs, collected from culture after CMV antigen stimulation. These TCRs come from a human donor in good health (CMV status not recorded). Some clones in this sample may be carry-over from other donors' samples.

This clonotype has just a few counts. The chain uses TRBV7-8 and TRBJ2-1; a weak D match, TRBD1 (6 bases). This CDR3 contains 16 residues. Trimming stripped 2 bases from V and 0 bases from J, with 11 bases between. The germline gives CDR1 SGHVS, CDR2 FQNEAQ. The CDR3 spells CASSLYRESSYNEQFF. As DNA, the CDR3 is TGTGCCAGCAGCTTATACAGGGAGAGCTCCTACAATGAGCAGTTCTTC.

V is TRBV7-2 and J is TRBJ1-1; the D gene is possibly TRBD1 (6 bases). The CDR3 contains 15 residues. Germline V gene lookup returns CDR1 SGHTA and CDR2 FQGNSA. Trimming shortened V by 3 bases and J by 0 bases, and 11 bases separated the two germline ends. CDR3 in DNA: TGTGCCAGCAGCTTCAGGGGTACGCTGAACACTGAAGCTTTCTTT. It specifies CASSFRGTLNTEAFF.

This clonotype has just a few counts. The chain has TRBV7-8 and TRBJ2-7; D tentatively fits TRBD1 or TRBD2 (5 bases each). The ends were cut back, 5 bases at V and 2 bases at J, with 13 bases in the middle. The CDR3 length is 14 residues. The germline V gene encodes CDR1 SGHVS and CDR2 FQNEAQ. The CDR3 DNA reads as TGTGCCAGCAGCCCAGGGACGGGCCCCTACGAGCAGTACTTC. It translates to CASSPGTGPYEQYF.

This clonotype has a handful of counts. The V and J genes are TRBV9 and TRBJ1-2; tentative D call: TRBD1 (5 bases). V was cut by 4 bases and J by 6 bases, with 25 bases left in between. The length of the CDR3 is 17 residues. Germline-derived CDR1 and CDR2 are SGDLS and YYNGEE. The CDR3 protein is CASSTSGRGALWDGYTF. CDR3 nucleotides: TGTGCCAGCAGCACGTCGGGGCGGGGCGCCCTTTGGGATGGCTACACCTTC.

J is TRBJ1-1 and V is TRBV7-9, with a weak D call TRBD1 (6 bases). This CDR3 is built from 13 residues. V was trimmed by 4 bases and J by 6 bases, leaving 12 bases between them. In germline, CDR1 is SEHNR, CDR2 FQNEAQ (reference sequence). This CDR3 is CASSSGGGPEAFF. CDR3 nucleotides: TGTGCCAGCAGCTCGGGGGGGGGGCCTGAAGCTTTCTTT.

The table lists this clonotype with a few counts. The chain recombines TRBV18 with TRBJ2-7, with no clear D. This CDR3 spans 13 amino acids. V gave up 4 bases and J gave up 6 bases, with 13 bases separating them. Germline V gene sequence: CDR1 KGHSH, CDR2 LQKENI. The CDR3 loop is CASSQKIIGEQYF. Written as DNA, the CDR3 is TGTGCCAGCTCACAGAAGATTATAGGCGAGCAGTACTTC.

The chain links TRBV12-3 or TRBV12-4 to TRBJ2-1; tentative D call: TRBD1 (6 bases). Trimming pared 6 bases from V and 3 bases from J, leaving 15 bases between. CDR3 length: 15 amino acids. The CDR3 here is CASSGQLRNYNEQFF. The CDR3 region has the DNA TGTGCCAGCAGCGGACAGCTCCGCAACTACAATGAGCAGTTCTTC.

This clonotype was seen only a few times. This rearrangement joins TRBV7-6 to TRBJ1-3, with D hard to call. Germline V gene data show CDR1 as SGHVS and CDR2 as FNYEAQ. V was pared by 6 bases and J by 0 bases, with 9 bases between. The CDR3 runs 14 residues. CDR3 bases: TGTGCCAGCAGTCCAGTGGGCTCTGGAAACACCATATATTTT. Encoded protein: CASSPVGSGNTIYF. The full variable domain, its missing parts supplied by reference TRBV7-6 and TRBJ1-3, is GAGVSQSPRYKVTKRGQDVALRCDPISGHVSLYWYRQALGQGPEFLTYFNYEAQQDKSGLPNDRFSAERPEGSISTLTIQRTEQRDSAMYRCASSPVGSGNTIYFGEGSWLTVV.

The chain couples TRBV5-6 to TRBJ1-5; perhaps TRBD1 as D (6 bases). CDR3 length: 15 residues. V was shortened by 2 bases and J by 3 bases, with 12 bases between the two germline ends. Germline lookup yields CDR1 SGHDT and CDR2 YYEEEE. The CDR3 loop is CASSLAGAINQPQHF. CDR3 DNA: TGTGCCAGCAGCTTAGCGGGGGCCATCAATCAGCCCCAGCATTTT.

The chain carries TRBV12-3 or TRBV12-4 and TRBJ1-2; D perhaps matches TRBD1 (5 bases). This CDR3 has 15 residues. V dropped 6 bases and J dropped 3 bases, with 17 bases sitting between them. The CDR3 is CASRGPNNRYYGYTF. The CDR3 nucleotides are TGTGCCAGCAGGGGACCAAACAACCGATACTATGGCTACACCTTC.

This chain uses TRBV7-6 with TRBJ1-2; D not certain. Germline assignment: CDR1 SGHVS and CDR2 FNYEAQ. V shed 5 bases and J shed 4 bases, with 14 bases lying between them. This CDR3 contains 14 residues. The CDR3 sequence: CASSPGAGLYGYTF. In nucleotides, the CDR3 is TGTGCCAGCAGCCCCGGTGCGGGCCTCTATGGCTACACCTTC.

V is TRBV29-1 and J is TRBJ1-2; D gene ambiguous. The CDR3 consists of 12 residues. CDR1 is SQVTM and CDR2 is ANQGSEA in the germline V gene. Trimming pared 5 bases from V and 4 bases from J, leaving 11 bases between. This CDR3 reads CSVLGRGYGYTF. In DNA form, the CDR3 reads TGCAGCGTTTTAGGACGGGGCTATGGCTACACCTTC.